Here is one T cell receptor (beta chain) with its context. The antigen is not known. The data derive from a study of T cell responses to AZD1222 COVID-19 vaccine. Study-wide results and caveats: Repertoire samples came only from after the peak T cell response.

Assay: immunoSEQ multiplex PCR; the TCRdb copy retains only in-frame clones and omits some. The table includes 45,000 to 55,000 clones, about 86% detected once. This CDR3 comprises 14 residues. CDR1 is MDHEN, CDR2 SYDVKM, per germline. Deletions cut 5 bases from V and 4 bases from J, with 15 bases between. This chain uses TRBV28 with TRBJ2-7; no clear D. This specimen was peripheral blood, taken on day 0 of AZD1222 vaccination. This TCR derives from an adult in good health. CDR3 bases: TGTGCCAGCAGTGACGAGGTCCTTTGGTACGAGCAGTACTTC. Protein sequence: CASSDEVLWYEQYF.